This TCR beta chain is from a study of PD-1 blockade in classical Hodgkin lymphoma. Germline V gene lookup returns CDR1 SGHTS and CDR2 YDEGEE. The CDR3 runs to 14 residues. The V end lost 0 bases, the J end lost 8 bases, and 14 bases lay between the germline ends. General study points: CD8+ TCR diversity did not rise significantly by C4D1, unlike CD4+. Reports indicated that newly diagnosed patients had lower baseline TCR diversity than healthy donors did. It was among complete responders that baseline diversity resembled that of newly diagnosed patients.

Every patient experienced relapse after autologous stem cell transplantation, and brentuximab vedotin exposure varied. Worth noting for this clone: Its antigen is still unknown.

Some clones are missing from TCRdb's copy, which holds only in-frame ones; the method was immunoSEQ multiplex PCR. The sample records over 50,000 clones, roughly 80% being singletons. This TCR came from a human donor with classical Hodgkin lymphoma. The material sequenced was peripheral blood mononuclear cells (PBMCs), taken at baseline. The chain links TRBV5-8 to TRBJ1-2; D perhaps matches TRBD1 (5 bases). In nucleotides, the CDR3 is TGTGCCAGCAGCTTGGGACAGCCGAAGGGAGGCTACACCTTC. Protein sequence: CASSLGQPKGGYTF.